This T cell receptor beta chain comes out of a study of memory CD4+ T cells and cytomegalovirus serostatus. Regarding the study as a whole: The CMV-associated TCR signature appears largely within the CD4+ memory repertoire.

Methods used by the authors: After removing out-of-frame reads, 2 million to 2.5 million distinct TCRbeta sequences remained. Assay: immunoSEQ multiplex PCR; the TCRdb copy retains only in-frame clones and omits some. That table supplies the V and J calls and clone size; D and trimming were determined from the DNA. The sample carries fewer than 50,000 clones, about 80% recorded once. The sort gate was single viable CD3+CD4+CD8-CD45RO+ cells for memory CD4+ T cells. With regard to this clone: Its antigen remains unknown.

CDR3 length: 16 amino acids. The germline gives CDR1 SGHAT, CDR2 FQNNGV. V was cut by 5 bases and J by 8 bases, with 24 bases left in between. The clonotype comes from an adult in good health and CMV-seropositive. This chain joins TRBV11-2 and TRBJ1-2; possible D gene TRBD1, 6 bases. The material sequenced was memory CD4+ T cells from blood. The CDR3 DNA follows: TGTGCCAGCAGCCCAGTAGGGGGGCGTATTCTCGGGGGCTACACCTTC. Translating gives CASSPVGGRILGGYTF.